Included here is one TCR beta chain sequence, with context. Its antigen is undetermined. This entry belongs to a study of T and B cells in COVID-19 patients. Turning to the study itself: Median age was 34 years in the recovered cohort and approximately 72 years in the active-infection cohort. About 90% of the roughly 20 active-infection patients had comorbidities associated with unfavorable COVID-19 outcome. Whole-study results and caveats: Clonality of TRB repertoires was high in active COVID-19; recovery brought above-healthy diversity and richness.

Blood genomic DNA input for TRB amplification was roughly 250-500 ng. The V gene's germline CDR1 is MNHEY and CDR2 SVGAGI. The CDR3 extends over 15 amino acids. V lost 2 bases and J lost 5; bases outside the gene matches: 8. TRB rearrangements were amplified by multiplex PCR with BIOMED2 TRB-A/B primers. Via MiXCR, TCRdb re-called the multiplex PCR reads, giving one row per CDR3 protein. The table lists roughly 15,000 distinct CDR3 sequences, around 28% of them singletons. Input material: blood. The source of this sequence is a human donor who had recovered from COVID-19. The chain joins TRBV6-5 to TRBJ1-2; 7 bases are a match to TRBD1. The CDR3 spells CASSYRDRARYGYTF. CDR3 sequence (DNA): TGTGCCAGCAGTTACAGAGACAGGGCTAGGTATGGCTACACCTTC.